This is a list of T cell receptor beta chains from one sample in a study of T cells in Graves' hyperthyroidism and ophthalmopathy. Each CDR3 protein is one row after TCRdb ran MiXCR on the multiplex PCR reads. The data hold more than 300,000 distinct CDR3 sequences, with around 15% observed a single time. Sample: blood. The origin of the receptors is a woman aged 25 to 39 with Graves' ophthalmopathy. CDR3s include the opening cysteine and the closing phenylalanine or tryptophan. D genes are given only for firm matches. Clone size is not always given. Where it is, it says once, few, many or a class for expanded clones.

j_gene: TRBJ2-5
d_gene: -
abundance: many
v_gene: TRBV7-8
CDR3nt: TGTGCCAGCAGCGAGGACCGAATTCAAATCCAAGAGACCCAGTACTTC
CDR3aa: CASSEDRIQIQETQYF

j_gene: TRBJ1-1
d_gene: -
abundance: many
v_gene: TRBV4-1
CDR3nt: TGCGCCAGCAGCCAAGACCCAGGTGAAGCTTTCTTT
CDR3aa: CASSQDPGEAFF

j_gene: TRBJ1-1
d_gene: -
abundance: many
v_gene: TRBV2
CDR3nt: TGTGCCAGCAGTGAAGGAGGGGATGAAGCTTTCTTT
CDR3aa: CASSEGGDEAFF

j_gene: TRBJ2-1
d_gene: TRBD2
abundance: -
v_gene: TRBV6-1
CDR3nt: TGTGCCAGCAGACTAACTAGCGGGACCTACAATGAGCAGTTCTTC
CDR3aa: CASRLTSGTYNEQFF

j_gene: TRBJ1-6
d_gene: -
abundance: many
v_gene: TRBV27
CDR3nt: TGTGCCAGCAGTCTCGGACAGCTTTATTCACCCCTCCACTTT
CDR3aa: CASSLGQLYSPLHF

j_gene: TRBJ1-4
d_gene: TRBD1
abundance: -
v_gene: TRBV29-1
CDR3nt: TGCAGCGTAGTCACAGGGGGTACGAGTGAAAAACTGTTTTTT
CDR3aa: CSVVTGGTSEKLFF

j_gene: TRBJ1-4
d_gene: -
abundance: many
v_gene: TRBV3-1
CDR3nt: TGTGCCAGCGGCCAGGGCGCAGTTAATGAAAAACTGTTTTTT
CDR3aa: CASGQGAVNEKLFF

j_gene: TRBJ1-2
d_gene: TRBD1
abundance: many
v_gene: TRBV9
CDR3nt: TGTGCCAGCAGCCCTGGACAGGGCCTTATTTATGGCTACACCTTC
CDR3aa: CASSPGQGLIYGYTF

j_gene: TRBJ1-3
d_gene: TRBD1
abundance: many
v_gene: TRBV13
CDR3nt: TGTGCCAGCAGCTTAGGCGGGACAGGTACCTACTCTGGAAACACCATATATTTT
CDR3aa: CASSLGGTGTYSGNTIYF

j_gene: TRBJ2-3
d_gene: -
abundance: -
v_gene: TRBV6-1
CDR3nt: TGTGCCAGCAGTGAAGATCAACTCACAGATACGCAGTATTTT
CDR3aa: CASSEDQLTDTQYF

j_gene: TRBJ2-1
d_gene: TRBD2
abundance: few
v_gene: TRBV6-1
CDR3nt: TGTGCCAGCAGTGGCGGCGGCGGGACTAGAACCTACAATGAGCAGTTCTTC
CDR3aa: CASSGGGGTRTYNEQFF

j_gene: TRBJ2-7
d_gene: -
abundance: -
v_gene: TRBV3-1
CDR3nt: TGTGCCAGCAGTCCGAGGGTGCTGGCCCCCTACGAGCAGTACTTC
CDR3aa: CASSPRVLAPYEQYF

j_gene: TRBJ2-1
d_gene: -
abundance: many
v_gene: TRBV5-8
CDR3nt: TGTGCCAGCAGCGCGGGACTGGACGACAATGAGCAGTTCTTC
CDR3aa: CASSAGLDDNEQFF

j_gene: TRBJ2-1
d_gene: TRBD2
abundance: many
v_gene: TRBV11-2
CDR3nt: TGTGCCAGCAGCTTATTTCTAGCGGGGGGGCCGGAGAATGAGCAGTTCTTC
CDR3aa: CASSLFLAGGPENEQFF

j_gene: TRBJ2-1
d_gene: -
abundance: many
v_gene: TRBV24-1
CDR3nt: TGTGCCACCAGTGTGCTACCAAACTTATACAATGAGCAGTTCTTC
CDR3aa: CATSVLPNLYNEQFF

j_gene: TRBJ1-1
d_gene: -
abundance: many
v_gene: TRBV29-1
CDR3nt: TGCAGCGTTTACGGGGGGCTAGGTTTCACTGAAGCTTTCTTT
CDR3aa: CSVYGGLGFTEAFF

j_gene: TRBJ1-5
d_gene: -
abundance: many
v_gene: TRBV5-1
CDR3nt: TGCGCCAGCAGCGCACAGGGAGGTCAGCCCCAGCATTTT
CDR3aa: CASSAQGGQPQHF

j_gene: TRBJ1-1
d_gene: -
abundance: many
v_gene: TRBV2
CDR3nt: TGTGCCAGCGTAGTCCGCGAGCAAGCTTTCTTT
CDR3aa: CASVVREQAFF

j_gene: TRBJ2-1
d_gene: TRBD1
abundance: many
v_gene: TRBV12-3/TRBV12-4
CDR3nt: TGTGCCAGCACCCAGGCGGGACAGGTCTACAATGAGCAGTTCTTC
CDR3aa: CASTQAGQVYNEQFF

j_gene: TRBJ1-4
d_gene: TRBD1
abundance: many
v_gene: TRBV6-1
CDR3nt: TGTGCCAGCAGCCCATACAACAGGGGGCCTGGCGAAAAACTGTTTTTT
CDR3aa: CASSPYNRGPGEKLFF

j_gene: TRBJ1-3
d_gene: -
abundance: -
v_gene: TRBV29-1
CDR3nt: TGCAGCGTTGAACCCAGGGGCTCTGGAAACACCATATATTTT
CDR3aa: CSVEPRGSGNTIYF

j_gene: TRBJ1-6
d_gene: -
abundance: many
v_gene: TRBV20-1
CDR3nt: TGCAGTGCTCTCCTCGGGACATATAATTCACCCCTCCACTTT
CDR3aa: CSALLGTYNSPLHF

j_gene: TRBJ1-2
d_gene: -
abundance: many
v_gene: TRBV12-3/TRBV12-4
CDR3nt: TGTGCCAGCAGCAGAAGCAGGGGATTAGGTTATGGCTACACCTTC
CDR3aa: CASSRSRGLGYGYTF

j_gene: TRBJ2-1
d_gene: -
abundance: many
v_gene: TRBV6-2/TRBV6-3
CDR3nt: TGTGCCAGCAGGCTGTCCGGGGCCTACAATGAGCAGTTCTTC
CDR3aa: CASRLSGAYNEQFF

j_gene: TRBJ1-5
d_gene: -
abundance: many
v_gene: TRBV6-1
CDR3nt: TGTGCCAGCAGTTATGACAGCGAGAGCAATCAGCCCCAGCATTTT
CDR3aa: CASSYDSESNQPQHF

j_gene: TRBJ2-5
d_gene: -
abundance: many
v_gene: TRBV18
CDR3nt: TGTGCCAGCTCACCACCTGCGGAGACCCAGTACTTC
CDR3aa: CASSPPAETQYF

j_gene: TRBJ2-5
d_gene: TRBD1
abundance: many
v_gene: TRBV7-9
CDR3nt: TGTGCCAGCAGCTTCCCCGACAGGGGGCTAGGAGAGACCCAGTACTTC
CDR3aa: CASSFPDRGLGETQYF

j_gene: TRBJ2-5
d_gene: -
abundance: many
v_gene: TRBV7-7
CDR3nt: TGTGCTAGCAGCTTACGTCGTTTGACAGTAATCCAAGAGACCCAGTACTTC
CDR3aa: CASSLRRLTVIQETQYF

j_gene: TRBJ2-1
d_gene: -
abundance: -
v_gene: TRBV7-3
CDR3nt: TGTGCCCCCCCGACGGGTGGGCAGGGTGTGTACAATGAGCAGTTCTTC
CDR3aa: CAPPTGGQGVYNEQFF

j_gene: TRBJ1-1
d_gene: -
abundance: many
v_gene: TRBV20-1
CDR3nt: TGCAGTGCCCGCCCGGGGGCGATCACTGAAGCTTTCTTT
CDR3aa: CSARPGAITEAFF

j_gene: TRBJ2-3
d_gene: TRBD1
abundance: -
v_gene: TRBV7-2
CDR3nt: TGTGCCAGCAGCGCACGACAGGGGGCGTTTGGAGATACGCAGTATTTT
CDR3aa: CASSARQGAFGDTQYF

j_gene: TRBJ2-7
d_gene: -
abundance: -
v_gene: TRBV7-2
CDR3nt: TGTGCCAGCAGCTTTATGCCAGGGGAGACCTACGAGCAGTACTTC
CDR3aa: CASSFMPGETYEQYF